The 25 T cell receptor beta chains below come from one sample, sequenced in a study of immune characteristics of hereditary and idiopathic chronic pancreatitis. The pancreas tissue came from patients undergoing total pancreatectomy with islet autotransplantation. Only in-frame clones appear in the TCRdb table, and some are missing; sequencing was by immunoSEQ multiplex PCR. The sample contains around 1,900 clones, roughly 68% of which appear only once. Sequencing was done on a sample of pancreas tissue with hereditary chronic pancreatitis. The receptor source for this set is a human donor with chronic pancreatitis.

V usage is TRBV6-5 and J usage is TRBJ2-7, with TRBD2 matching 8 bases. The CDR3 loop spans 13 amino acids. The trim removed 9 bases at V and 2 bases at J, leaving 6 bases unmatched. Looked up from germline, CDR1 is MNHEY and CDR2 is SVGAGI. CDR3 sequence (DNA): TGTGCCAGTCAAGCGGGAGAAGCCTACGAGCAGTACTTC. Protein product: CASQAGEAYEQYF.

The rearrangement joins TRBV18 to TRBJ2-5; unclear D gene. V lost 4 bases and J lost 2, with 11 bases in between. The CDR3 length is 14 residues. Germline CDR1 reads KGHSH; CDR2 reads LQKENI. The CDR3 DNA follows: TGTGCCAGCTCACAGGATCCCCCTCAAGAGACCCAGTACTTC. Translating it yields CASSQDPPQETQYF.

A few counts support this clone. The chain links TRBV28 to TRBJ2-1; TRBD2 is a possible D gene (6 bases). CDR3 length: 15 amino acids. Germline V gene data show CDR1 as MDHEN and CDR2 as SYDVKM. The V end lost 7 bases, the J end lost 8 bases, and 21 bases lay between the germline ends. The CDR3, as DNA: TGTGCCAGCACCACTACTGTGGAGGGGTGGGATGAGCAGTTCTTC. It translates to CASTTTVEGWDEQFF.

This clone is large (0.1 to 1%) by share. The CDR3 spells CASSSSRGDTIYGYTF. CDR3 DNA sequence: TGTGCCAGCAGTTCCTCACGGGGGGACACAATTTATGGCTACACCTTC. V gene TRBV28 combines with J gene TRBJ1-2; D might be TRBD1 (6 bases). This CDR3 contains 16 residues. The V gene's germline CDR1 is MDHEN and CDR2 SYDVKM. Trimming took 4 bases from V and 5 from J, leaving 20 bases between them.

This clone counts as large. CDR3 sequence: CASFTSPRNTQYF. Written as DNA, the CDR3 is TGTGCCAGCTTCACTTCCCCTAGAAATACGCAGTATTTT. This rearrangement joins TRBV6-5 to TRBJ2-3; no clear D. The germline V and J ends were trimmed by 8 bases and 7 bases, with 16 bases remaining between them. There are 13 residues in the CDR3. From germline, CDR1 is MNHEY and CDR2 SVGAGI.

This clone is deemed large. The chain uses TRBV30 and TRBJ2-4; 10 bases map to TRBD2. Trimming removed 1 base from V and 3 bases from J; junction bases left unmatched: 9. In germline, CDR1 is GTSNPN, CDR2 SVGIG (reference sequence). The CDR3 sequence is 17 residues long. CDR3: CAWSDGSGRGIKNIQYF. DNA of the CDR3: TGTGCCTGGAGTGACGGAAGCGGGAGGGGTATCAAAAACATTCAGTACTTC. Full variable domain (missing parts from reference TRBV30 and TRBJ2-4): SQTIHQWPATLVQPVGSPLSLECTVEGTSNPNLYWYRQAAGRGLQLLFYSVGIGQISSEVPQNLSASRPQDRQFILSSKKLLLSDSGFYLCAWSDGSGRGIKNIQYFGAGTRLSVL.

This sequence joins TRBV9 and TRBJ1-2; 7 nucleotides line up with TRBD1. The CDR3 extends over 17 amino acids. The V and J ends lost 5 bases and 3 bases, in that order; junction bases with no gene match: 16. CDR1 and CDR2 from the germline V gene are SGDLS and YYNGEE. For the CDR3, the DNA is TGTGCCAGCAGTCTTCCGAGGGGGCAGGGGGATGACTATGGCTACACCTTC. Its protein is CASSLPRGQGDDYGYTF.

This chain connects TRBV19 to TRBJ1-6; D perhaps matches TRBD1 (5 bases). CDR1 and CDR2 (germline): LNHDA, SQIVND (reference sequence). The V end was cut by 3 bases, the J end by 7 bases, with 10 bases between. This CDR3 region has 14 residues. CDR3 protein: CASSMGTVNSPLHF. The CDR3 region has the DNA TGTGCCAGTAGTATGGGGACGGTGAATTCACCCCTCCACTTT.

The CDR3 bases are TGTGCCATCAGTGACGACAGGAGAAGCAATGAGCAGTTCTTC. Amino acids: CAISDDRRSNEQFF. This chain uses TRBV10-3 with TRBJ2-1; TRBD1 is a possible D gene (6 bases). The V gene lost 3 bases and the J gene lost 6 bases, with 12 bases spanning the gap. In germline, CDR1 is ENHRY, CDR2 SYGVKD. The CDR3 totals 14 residues.

This chain connects TRBV27 to TRBJ2-7; 9 nucleotides line up with TRBD1. CDR3 length: 14 residues. Trimming took 5 bases from V and 4 from J; bases not matched to a gene: 6. Germline lookup yields CDR1 MNHEY and CDR2 SMNVEV (reference sequence). CDR3 in DNA: TGTGCCAGCAGTCAACAGGGGGCGAATTACGAGCAGTACTTC. Encoded protein: CASSQQGANYEQYF.

The CDR3 loop is CASSQDGGAGANVLTF. CDR3 nucleotides: TGTGCCAGCAGCCAAGATGGGGGGGCTGGGGCCAACGTCCTGACTTTC. This rearrangement joins TRBV4-2 to TRBJ2-6, with TRBD2 identical over 7 bases. CDR3 length equals 16 residues. V shed 0 bases and J 2 bases; nucleotides not matched to a gene: 1. The germline V gene encodes CDR1 LGHNA and CDR2 YNFKEQ.

A few counts support this clone. This rearrangement joins TRBV5-4 to TRBJ2-5; no reliable D call. The germline V and J ends were trimmed by 1 base and 1 base, with 2 bases remaining between them. This CDR3 is 12 amino acids long. Germline CDR1 is SGHNT and CDR2 is YYREEE (reference sequence). This CDR3 is CASSLPQETQYF. The CDR3, as DNA: TGTGCCAGCAGCTTGCCCCAAGAGACCCAGTACTTC. Together with reference TRBV5-4 and TRBJ2-5, the CDR3 gives the full variable domain: ETGVTQSPTHLIKTRGQQVTLRCSSQSGHNTVSWYQQALGQGPQFIFQYYREEENGRGNFPPRFSGLQFPNYSSELNVNALELDDSALYLCASSLPQETQYFGPGTRLLVL.

In its sample, this clone is large. V is TRBV7-5 and J is TRBJ2-2; TRBD2, as called in the table, went unchecked against the DNA. TRBV7-5 has pseudogene status. The CDR3 has 16 residues. The CDR3 spells CARSFFGGTSTGELFF. CDR3 coding DNA: TGTGCCAGAAGCTTCTTTGGGGGGACGAGCACCGGGGAGCTGTTTTTT.

The genes are TRBV7-6 and TRBJ2-1; 9 bases fit TRBD1. Germline-derived CDR1 and CDR2 are SGHVS and FNYEAQ. With 1 base clipped from V and 3 bases from J, the junction kept 4 bases outside the gene matches. The CDR3 consists of 16 residues. Here the CDR3 reads CASSLGRDRVYNEQFF. CDR3 DNA sequence: TGTGCCAGCAGCTTAGGTCGGGACAGGGTCTACAATGAGCAGTTCTTC. Filled out from reference TRBV7-6 and TRBJ2-1, the complete variable domain reads GAGVSQSPRYKVTKRGQDVALRCDPISGHVSLYWYRQALGQGPEFLTYFNYEAQQDKSGLPNDRFSAERPEGSISTLTIQRTEQRDSAMYRCASSLGRDRVYNEQFFGPGTRLTVL.

The rearrangement links TRBV28 to TRBJ1-4; TRBD1 aligns across 7 bases. Unmatched junction bases numbered 10, after V lost 6 bases and J lost 6 bases. Germline CDR1 reads MDHEN; CDR2 reads SYDVKM. This CDR3 has 15 amino acids. CDR3 nucleotide sequence: TGTGCCAGCAGCCCGACAGGGTACTTGGATGAAAAACTGTTTTTT. Residues: CASSPTGYLDEKLFF.

The chain joins TRBV7-9 to TRBJ2-7; 12 nucleotides line up with TRBD2. Trimming removed 5 bases from V and 0 bases from J; junction bases left unmatched: 5. Germline assignment: CDR1 SEHNR and CDR2 FQNEAQ (reference sequence). The CDR3 loop spans 16 amino acids. The CDR3 reads CASSRKLAGGSYEQYF. As DNA, the CDR3 is TGTGCCAGCAGCCGAAAACTAGCGGGAGGCTCCTACGAGCAGTACTTC.

Of note for this clone: This could be a read error, since a much larger clone is one nucleotide away. This sequence joins TRBV29-1 and TRBJ2-1, with 7 nucleotides matching TRBD2. The germline V gene has CDR1 SQVTM and CDR2 ANQGSEA. With 8 bases clipped from V and 8 bases from J, the junction kept 15 bases outside the gene matches. The CDR3 runs 14 residues. CDR3 DNA: TGCAGCACCAAAAGCGGGAATAGACCGGATGAGCAGTTCTTC. Protein sequence: CSTKSGNRPDEQFF.

This clone has a handful of counts. The chain links TRBV4-3 to TRBJ2-6; D perhaps matches TRBD1 (6 bases). Germline V gene sequence: CDR1 LGHNA, CDR2 YSLEER. V lost 0 bases to trimming and J lost 4 bases, with 10 bases between them. This CDR3 region has 16 residues. The CDR3 region has the DNA TGCGCCAGCAGCCAAGATGGCCAGGGGGGGGCCAACGTCCTGACTTTC. Translation gives CASSQDGQGGANVLTF.

The chain combines TRBV3-1 (or the pseudogene TRBV3-2) with TRBJ2-5; D might be TRBD1 or TRBD2, each matching 5 bases. V shed 0 bases and J shed 5 bases, with 19 bases lying between them. The germline CDR1 and CDR2 sequences are LGHDT and YNNKEL (reference sequence). CDR3 length: 17 amino acids. As DNA, the CDR3 is TGTGCCAGCAGCCAAGAAGTGGGGCCGGGGATGAGGGAGACCCAGTACTTC. It translates to CASSQEVGPGMRETQYF.

The J gene is TRBJ2-3, the V gene TRBV3-1 (or the pseudogene TRBV3-2); TRBD2 agrees at 7 bases. The ends lost 4 bases at V and 3 bases at J; junction bases unmatched: 10. Germline V gene data show CDR1 as LGHDT and CDR2 as YNNKEL (reference sequence). The CDR3 has 16 residues. CDR3 DNA: TGTGCCAGCAGCCCCTTGAGGGGAGGGCCTACAGATACGCAGTATTTT. Translation: CASSPLRGGPTDTQYF.

The J gene is TRBJ2-2, the V gene TRBV6-2 or TRBV6-3; 7 bases are shared with TRBD2. Germline trimming cut 6 bases from V and 0 bases from J; bases unmatched to any gene: 7. The CDR3 has 16 amino acids. Germline assignment: CDR1 MNHEY and CDR2 SVGEGT. The DNA for the CDR3 is TGTGCCAGCAGCAAGGGAGGGATAGCGAACACCGGGGAGCTGTTTTTT. As protein: CASSKGGIANTGELFF.

The rearrangement joins TRBV28 to TRBJ1-4, with a weak D call TRBD1 (5 bases). V was cut by 3 bases and J by 8 bases, with 10 bases left in between. CDR1 and CDR2 from the germline V gene are MDHEN and SYDVKM. This CDR3 has 13 amino acids. For the CDR3, the DNA is TGTGCCAGCAGTTTTATCGGGGCGGAAAAACTGTTTTTT. As protein: CASSFIGAEKLFF.

This chain links TRBV2 with TRBJ2-1; 9 bases match TRBD2. The CDR3 is made up of 17 amino acids. CDR1 and CDR2 from the germline V gene are SNHLY and FYNNEI. Germline trimming cut 2 bases from V and 5 bases from J; bases unmatched to any gene: 10. The CDR3 here is CASSETLALAGHNEQFF. The DNA for the CDR3 is TGTGCCAGCAGTGAAACTCTCGCACTAGCGGGTCACAATGAGCAGTTCTTC.

V gene TRBV19 combines with J gene TRBJ2-6; 7 bases agree with TRBD2. Germline V gives CDR1 LNHDA, CDR2 SQIVND (reference sequence). This CDR3 contains 19 residues. The V segment lost 10 bases and the J segment 3 bases; nucleotides outside the gene matches: 21. The CDR3 loop is CATNLGDYGSRDGANVLTF. The CDR3 DNA follows: TGTGCCACTAACCTGGGGGACTACGGCAGCCGGGATGGGGCCAACGTCCTGACTTTC.

The CDR3 region is CSAEAGASGMYEQYF. CDR3 DNA sequence: TGCAGCGCCGAAGCAGGGGCTAGCGGGATGTACGAGCAGTACTTC. The J gene is TRBJ2-7, the V gene TRBV29-1; 9 bases match TRBD2. Germline V gives CDR1 SQVTM, CDR2 ANQGSEA. Germline trimming cut 7 bases from V and 4 bases from J; bases unmatched to any gene: 14. This CDR3 has 15 residues.